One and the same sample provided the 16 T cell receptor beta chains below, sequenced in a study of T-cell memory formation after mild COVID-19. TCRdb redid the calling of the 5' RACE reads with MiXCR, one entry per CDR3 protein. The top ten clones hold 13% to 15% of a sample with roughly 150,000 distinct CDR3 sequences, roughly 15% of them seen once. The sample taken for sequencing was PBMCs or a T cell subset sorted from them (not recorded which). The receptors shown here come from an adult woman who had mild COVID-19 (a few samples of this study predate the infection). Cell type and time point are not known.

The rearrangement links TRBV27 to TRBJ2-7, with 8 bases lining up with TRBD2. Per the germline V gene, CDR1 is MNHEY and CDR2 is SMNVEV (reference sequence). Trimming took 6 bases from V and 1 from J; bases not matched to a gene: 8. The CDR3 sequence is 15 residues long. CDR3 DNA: TGTGCCAGCAGGCCCCCGGGGGGGCTATCCTACGAGCAGTACTTC. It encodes CASRPPGGLSYEQYF.

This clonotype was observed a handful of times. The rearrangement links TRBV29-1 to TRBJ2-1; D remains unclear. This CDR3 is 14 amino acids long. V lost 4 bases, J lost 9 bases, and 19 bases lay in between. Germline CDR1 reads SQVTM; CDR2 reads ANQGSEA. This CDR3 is CSVGLSGSMGEQFF. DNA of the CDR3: TGCAGCGTTGGGCTATCTGGTTCAATGGGTGAGCAGTTCTTC.

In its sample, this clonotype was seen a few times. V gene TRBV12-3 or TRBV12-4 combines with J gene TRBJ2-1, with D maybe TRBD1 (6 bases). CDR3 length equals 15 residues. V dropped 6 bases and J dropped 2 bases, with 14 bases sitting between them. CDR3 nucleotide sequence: TGTGCCAGCAGCACCTCCGGGACAACCTACAATGAGCAGTTCTTC. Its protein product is CASSTSGTTYNEQFF.

The CDR3 here is CASALAGGSTNTGELFF. CDR3 sequence (DNA): TGCGCCAGCGCCCTAGCGGGGGGGTCTACGAACACCGGGGAGCTGTTTTTT. V and J are TRBV4-1 and TRBJ2-2; 12 nucleotides line up with TRBD2. The V gene's germline CDR1 is MGHRA and CDR2 YSYEKL. The length of the CDR3 is 17 residues. Trimming at V came to 8 bases and at J to 0 bases, leaving 7 bases not matched to a gene.

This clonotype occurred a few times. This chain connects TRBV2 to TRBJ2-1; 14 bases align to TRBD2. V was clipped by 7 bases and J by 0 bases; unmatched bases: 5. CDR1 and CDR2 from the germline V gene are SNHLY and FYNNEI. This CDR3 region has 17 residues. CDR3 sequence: CASTLGTSGSSYNEQFF. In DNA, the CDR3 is TGTGCCAGCACCCTAGGGACTAGCGGGAGCTCCTACAATGAGCAGTTCTTC.

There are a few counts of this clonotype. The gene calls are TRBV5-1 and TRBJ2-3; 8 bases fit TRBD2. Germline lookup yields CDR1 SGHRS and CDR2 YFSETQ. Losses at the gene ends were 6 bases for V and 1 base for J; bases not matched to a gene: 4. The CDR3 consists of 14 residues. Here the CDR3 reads CASKEAGGTDTQYF. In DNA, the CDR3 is TGCGCCAGCAAGGAAGCGGGGGGCACAGATACGCAGTATTTT. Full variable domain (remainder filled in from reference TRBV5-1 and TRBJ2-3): KAGVTQTPRYLIKTRGQQVTLSCSPISGHRSVSWYQQTPGQGLQFLFEYFSETQRNKGNFPGRFSGRQFSNSRSEMNVSTLELGDSALYLCASKEAGGTDTQYFGPGTRLTVL.

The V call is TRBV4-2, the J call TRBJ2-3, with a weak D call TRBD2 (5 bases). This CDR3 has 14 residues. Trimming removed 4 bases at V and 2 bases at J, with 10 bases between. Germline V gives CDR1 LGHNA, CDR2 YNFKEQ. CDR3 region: CASSRGLVTDTQYF. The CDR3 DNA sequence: TGTGCCAGCAGCCGCGGACTGGTCACAGATACGCAGTATTTT.

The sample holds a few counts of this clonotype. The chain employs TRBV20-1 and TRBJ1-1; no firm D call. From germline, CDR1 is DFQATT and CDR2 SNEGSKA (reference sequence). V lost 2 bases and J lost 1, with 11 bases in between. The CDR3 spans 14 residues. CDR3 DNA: TGCAGTGCTAGATTACGGTTGAGGAACACTGAAGCTTTCTTT. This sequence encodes CSARLRLRNTEAFF.

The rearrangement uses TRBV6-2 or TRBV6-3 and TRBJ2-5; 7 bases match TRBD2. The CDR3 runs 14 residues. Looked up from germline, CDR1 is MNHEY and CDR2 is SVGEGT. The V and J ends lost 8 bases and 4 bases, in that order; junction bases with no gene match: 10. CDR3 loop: CASCIRGSGETQYF. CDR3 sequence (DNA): TGTGCCAGCTGTATACGCGGGAGTGGAGAGACCCAGTACTTC.

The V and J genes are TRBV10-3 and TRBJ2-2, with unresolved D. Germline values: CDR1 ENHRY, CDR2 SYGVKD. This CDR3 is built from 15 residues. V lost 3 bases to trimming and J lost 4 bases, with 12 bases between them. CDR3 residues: CAISERWQSTGELFF. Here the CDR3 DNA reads TGTGCCATCAGTGAACGGTGGCAGAGCACCGGGGAGCTGTTTTTT.

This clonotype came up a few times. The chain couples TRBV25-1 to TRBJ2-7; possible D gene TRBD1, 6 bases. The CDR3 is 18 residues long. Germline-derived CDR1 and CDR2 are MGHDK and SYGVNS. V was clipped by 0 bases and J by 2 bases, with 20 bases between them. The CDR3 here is CASSEYFSPRDRPYEQYF. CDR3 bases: TGTGCCAGCAGTGAATATTTCAGTCCACGTGACAGGCCCTACGAGCAGTACTTC.

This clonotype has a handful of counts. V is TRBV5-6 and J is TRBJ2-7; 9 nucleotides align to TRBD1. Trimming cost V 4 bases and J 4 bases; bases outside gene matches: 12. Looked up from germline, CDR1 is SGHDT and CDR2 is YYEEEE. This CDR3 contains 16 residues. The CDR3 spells CASSPMAGTGIYEQYF. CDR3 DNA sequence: TGTGCCAGCAGCCCCATGGCCGGGACAGGGATTTACGAGCAGTACTTC.

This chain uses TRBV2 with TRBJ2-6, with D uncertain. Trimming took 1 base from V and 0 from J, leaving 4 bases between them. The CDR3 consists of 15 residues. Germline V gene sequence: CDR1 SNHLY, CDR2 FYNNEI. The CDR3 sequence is CASSEGHSGANVLTF. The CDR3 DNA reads TGTGCCAGCAGTGAAGGGCACTCTGGGGCCAACGTCCTGACTTTC.

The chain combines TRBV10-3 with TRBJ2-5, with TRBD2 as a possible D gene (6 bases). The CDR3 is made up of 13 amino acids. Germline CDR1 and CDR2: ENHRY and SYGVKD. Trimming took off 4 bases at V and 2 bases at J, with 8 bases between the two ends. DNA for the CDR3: TGTGCCATCAGTGGGGACTTTCAAGAGACCCAGTACTTC. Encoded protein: CAISGDFQETQYF.

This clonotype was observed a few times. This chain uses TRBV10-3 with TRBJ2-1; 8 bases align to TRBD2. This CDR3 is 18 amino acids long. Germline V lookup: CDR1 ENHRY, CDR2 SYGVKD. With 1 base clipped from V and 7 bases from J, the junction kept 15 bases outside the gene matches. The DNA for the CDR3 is TGTGCCATCAGTGAGTTGGGGAGCGGGAGACCGTCGGGGAATGAGCAGTTCTTC. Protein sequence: CAISELGSGRPSGNEQFF.

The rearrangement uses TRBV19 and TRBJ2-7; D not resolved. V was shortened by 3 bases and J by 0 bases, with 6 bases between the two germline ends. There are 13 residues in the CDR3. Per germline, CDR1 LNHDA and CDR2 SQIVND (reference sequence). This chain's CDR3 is CASSIGISYEQYF. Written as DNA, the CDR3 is TGTGCCAGTAGTATTGGTATCTCCTACGAGCAGTACTTC.